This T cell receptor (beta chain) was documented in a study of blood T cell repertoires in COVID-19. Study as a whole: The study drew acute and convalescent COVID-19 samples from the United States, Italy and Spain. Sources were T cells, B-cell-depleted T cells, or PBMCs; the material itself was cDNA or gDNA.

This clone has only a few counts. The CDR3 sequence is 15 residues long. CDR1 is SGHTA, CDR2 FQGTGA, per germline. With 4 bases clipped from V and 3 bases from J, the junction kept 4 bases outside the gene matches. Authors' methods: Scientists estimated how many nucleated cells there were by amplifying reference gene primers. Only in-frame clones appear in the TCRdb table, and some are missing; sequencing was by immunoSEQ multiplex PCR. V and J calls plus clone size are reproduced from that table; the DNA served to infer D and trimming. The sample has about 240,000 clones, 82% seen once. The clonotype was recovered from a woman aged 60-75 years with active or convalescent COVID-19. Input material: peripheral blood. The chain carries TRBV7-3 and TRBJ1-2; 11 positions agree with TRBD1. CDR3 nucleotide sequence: TGTGCCAGCAGCTCAGGACAGGGGGCTTACTATGGCTACACCTTC. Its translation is CASSSGQGAYYGYTF.